This T cell receptor beta chain was sequenced during a study of CD8 T cells in Susac syndrome. This CDR3 spans 13 amino acids. From germline, CDR1 is SQVTM and CDR2 ANQGSEA. RNA totalling about 0.45 to 1 ug underwent reverse transcription with random hexamers. Multiplex PCR with immunoSEQ amplified the TCR beta CDR3 across 54 Vbeta and 13 Jbeta. From the immunoSEQ multiplex PCR reads, TCRdb called clonotypes with MiXCR, one entry per CDR3 protein. The sample carries roughly 67,000 distinct CDR3 sequences, approximately 95% recorded once. This clonotype was obtained from a human donor with multiple sclerosis. The genes are TRBV29-1 and TRBJ2-1, with 10 positions matching TRBD1. The source material was CD8+ T cells from PBMCs. The CDR3, as DNA: TGCAGAGCCGGGACAGGGGCCCTCAATGAGCAGTTCTTC. Protein product: CRAGTGALNEQFF.